Listed below are T cell receptor beta chains from one sample, sequenced in a study of cytomegalovirus exposure and HLA in healthy donors. The table came from immunoSEQ multiplex PCR; TCRdb's copy has only in-frame clones and leaves some out. The table has 150,000 or so clones, approximately 75% seen once; the top ten hold around 1.5%. Sequenced sample: PBMCs. The receptors were gathered from a girl aged 5 to 17 in good health and CMV-seronegative. The CDR3 runs from the conserved cysteine through the conserved F or W. The order of the fields is V gene, J gene, D gene, CDR3 length, clone size, CDR3 protein, CDR3 DNA. A D gene is named only where the DNA matches it firmly. Clone size appears in some rows only: once, few, many, or a class for an expanded clone.

TRBV5-8	TRBJ2-1	TRBD1	17	.	CASSLGDDRDSYNEQFF	TGTGCCAGCAGCTTGGGGGATGACAGGGATTCCTACAATGAGCAGTTCTTC
TRBV6-4	TRBJ1-3	.	14	.	CASSATAFGNTIYF	TGTGCCAGCAGTGCCACAGCTTTCGGAAACACCATATATTTT
TRBV6-1	TRBJ1-3	.	13	once	CTRGGFSGNTIYF	TGTACCCGCGGAGGCTTCTCTGGAAACACCATATATTTT
TRBV7-2	TRBJ2-1	.	14	.	CASSFGGSYNEQFF	TGTGCCAGCAGCTTTGGGGGGTCCTACAATGAGCAGTTCTTC
TRBV7-3	TRBJ2-1	.	13	.	CASSPSVWAEQFF	TGTGCCAGCAGCCCCTCAGTTTGGGCTGAGCAGTTCTTC
TRBV12-5	TRBJ1-1	.	14	.	CASGLLNRATEAFF	TGTGCTAGTGGTTTGCTTAACAGGGCCACTGAAGCTTTCTTT
TRBV6-5	TRBJ1-6	TRBD1	15	.	CASRGQSSYNSPLHF	TGTGCCAGCAGGGGACAGAGCTCCTATAATTCACCCCTCCACTTT
TRBV7-6	TRBJ1-1	.	16	.	CASSLEGGGVNTEAFF	TGTGCCAGCAGCTTAGAGGGTGGCGGGGTGAACACTGAAGCTTTCTTT
TRBV9	TRBJ2-2	TRBD1	16	.	CASSGSGTGYTGELFF	TGTGCCAGCAGCGGATCCGGGACAGGGTACACCGGGGAGCTGTTTTTT
TRBV19	TRBJ1-6	.	14	.	CASSLTGMDSPLHF	TGTGCCAGTAGTCTTACAGGTATGGATTCACCCCTCCACTTT
TRBV6-4	TRBJ2-2	.	14	.	CASRPGLNTGELFF	TGTGCCAGCAGGCCAGGGTTGAACACCGGGGAGCTGTTTTTT
TRBV6-5	TRBJ2-7	.	12	once	CASSPAPYEQYF	TGTGCCAGCTCCCCCGCGCCCTACGAGCAGTACTTC
TRBV2	TRBJ2-7	.	11	few	CAMGLTYEQYF	TGTGCTATGGGGCTTACCTACGAGCAGTACTTC
TRBV10-2	TRBJ1-2	TRBD1	14	.	CASRATGNSNGYTF	TGCGCCAGCAGAGCGACAGGGAACTCCAATGGCTACACCTTC
TRBV5-1	TRBJ2-1	TRBD2	15	.	CASSYSGVAHNEQFF	TGCGCCAGCAGCTATAGCGGGGTGGCCCACAATGAGCAGTTCTTC
TRBV4-1	TRBJ1-5	.	14	.	CASSGRESNQPQHF	TGCGCCAGCAGCGGCAGGGAAAGCAATCAGCCCCAGCATTTT
TRBV5-4	TRBJ2-7	TRBD1	13	.	CASRSGQGHEQYF	TGTGCCAGCAGGTCGGGACAGGGTCACGAGCAGTACTTC
TRBV29-1	TRBJ1-1	.	14	.	CSGSKQDMNTEAFF	TGCAGCGGATCAAAACAGGATATGAACACTGAAGCTTTCTTT
TRBV2	TRBJ2-5	.	14	few	CASRVPGVQETQYF	TGTGCCAGCAGGGTTCCGGGGGTCCAAGAGACCCAGTACTTC
TRBV6-5	TRBJ2-3	.	12	.	CASSPMRGTQYF	TGTGCCAGCAGTCCGATGCGAGGTACGCAGTATTTT
TRBV4-1	TRBJ1-1	.	15	.	CASSQGRLFVTEAFF	TGCGCCAGCAGCCAAGGCAGACTGTTTGTCACTGAAGCTTTCTTT
TRBV28	TRBJ2-1	TRBD1	15	once	CASSSGQGSYNEQFF	TGTGCCAGCAGTTCGGGACAGGGAAGCTACAATGAGCAGTTCTTC
TRBV5-1	TRBJ1-6	.	15	.	CASSQNLGSNSPLHF	TGCGCCAGCAGCCAAAACCTTGGGAGTAATTCACCCCTCCACTTT
TRBV13	TRBJ2-5	TRBD1	13	.	CASSPAGGETQYF	TGTGCCAGCAGCCCAGCAGGGGGAGAGACCCAGTACTTC
TRBV10-3	TRBJ2-6	TRBD1	18	.	CAISDRDRGSSGANVLTF	TGTGCCATCAGTGATCGGGACAGGGGGAGCTCTGGGGCCAACGTCCTGACTTTC
TRBV12-5	TRBJ2-7	TRBD1	15	.	CASAGDSTLSYEQYF	TGTGCTAGTGCCGGGGACAGTACCCTCTCCTACGAGCAGTACTTC
TRBV11-2	TRBJ2-5	.	14	.	CASSPGLTQETQYF	TGTGCCAGCAGCCCCGGACTGACACAAGAGACCCAGTACTTC
TRBV5-8	TRBJ2-5	TRBD2	14	.	CASSPGTRSETQYF	TGTGCCAGCAGCCCCGGGACTAGATCGGAGACCCAGTACTTC
TRBV29-1	TRBJ1-2	.	10	.	CSVLRGGYTF	TGCAGCGTGTTGAGAGGCGGCTACACCTTC
TRBV9	TRBJ2-1	.	16	.	CASSLTGSDSRNEQFF	TGTGCCAGCAGCCTCACCGGTAGCGATTCTAGGAATGAGCAGTTCTTC
TRBV10-1	TRBJ2-2	.	15	.	CASSGQTTNTGELFF	TGCGCCAGCAGTGGACAGACCACGAACACCGGGGAGCTGTTTTTT
TRBV2	TRBJ1-1	TRBD1	13	.	CARWTGGSTEAFF	TGTGCCAGGTGGACAGGGGGCTCCACTGAAGCTTTCTTT
TRBV7-8	TRBJ2-2	.	13	.	CASSLIEAGELFF	TGTGCCAGCAGCTTAATTGAGGCCGGGGAGCTGTTTTTT
TRBV5-1	TRBJ1-5	.	15	.	CASSLVTHSNQPQHF	TGCGCCAGCAGCTTGGTCACACATAGCAATCAGCCCCAGCATTTT
TRBV11-1	TRBJ2-7	.	14	.	CASSLGSPIYEQYF	TGTGCCAGCTCCCTGGGCAGTCCGATCTACGAGCAGTACTTC
TRBV6-5	TRBJ1-4	TRBD1	13	.	CASSGQGRGKLFF	TGTGCCAGCAGCGGACAGGGTCGGGGAAAACTGTTTTTT
TRBV18	TRBJ2-5	TRBD2	17	.	CASSPALAGGLEETQYF	TGTGCCAGCTCACCAGCCCTAGCGGGGGGGCTTGAAGAGACCCAGTACTTC
TRBV4-1	TRBJ2-5	TRBD2	18	once	CASSSPGLREGVQETQYF	TGCGCCAGCAGCAGCCCGGGACTCCGGGAGGGGGTCCAAGAGACCCAGTACTTC
TRBV4-2	TRBJ2-1	TRBD2	14	.	CASSQKSGADEQFF	TGTGCCAGCAGCCAGAAGAGCGGGGCCGATGAGCAGTTCTTC
TRBV4-2	TRBJ2-7	TRBD2	15	.	CASSQGTSSSYEQYF	TGTGCCAGCAGCCAAGGGACTAGCAGCTCCTACGAGCAGTACTTC
TRBV5-4	TRBJ2-2	.	15	.	CASSPQGRHTGELFF	TGTGCCAGCAGCCCTCAGGGGCGTCACACCGGGGAGCTGTTTTTT
TRBV27	TRBJ1-5	.	13	few	CASSFARNQPQHF	TGTGCCAGCAGTTTTGCCAGGAATCAGCCCCAGCATTTT
TRBV7-9	TRBJ2-5	TRBD2	17	.	CASSFSLASGGEETQYF	TGTGCCAGCAGCTTTTCCCTCGCTTCGGGGGGGGAAGAGACCCAGTACTTC
TRBV11-2	TRBJ2-7	TRBD1	15	once	CASSLGTGGVGEQYF	TGTGCCAGCAGCTTAGGGACAGGGGGGGTCGGCGAGCAGTACTTC
TRBV7-9	TRBJ2-7	TRBD1	13	.	CASSFPGGYEQYF	TGTGCCAGCAGCTTCCCAGGGGGCTACGAGCAGTACTTC
TRBV30	TRBJ1-6	.	14	few	CAWGVGQLNSPLHF	TGTGCCTGGGGCGTGGGGCAGCTTAATTCACCCCTCCACTTT
TRBV9	TRBJ2-2	.	14	few	CASSVVRNTGELFF	TGTGCCAGCAGCGTAGTGAGGAACACCGGGGAGCTGTTTTTT
TRBV6-6	TRBJ1-2	.	14	few	CASNRGGVGYGYTF	TGTGCCAGCAATAGGGGAGGGGTTGGCTATGGCTACACCTTC
TRBV4-1	TRBJ2-7	.	14	.	CASSQDLEGRKQYF	TGCGCCAGCAGCCAAGATTTGGAGGGTAGGAAGCAGTACTTC
TRBV9	TRBJ2-7	TRBD2	14	.	CASNLGLAGDEQYF	TGTGCCAGCAACCTGGGGCTAGCGGGGGACGAGCAGTACTTC
TRBV6-6	TRBJ1-5	TRBD1	16	.	CASRRQGADGNQPQHF	TGTGCCAGCAGAAGACAGGGGGCTGATGGCAATCAGCCCCAGCATTTT
TRBV11-2	TRBJ1-3	TRBD1	15	.	CASSINTGQLNTIYF	TGTGCCAGCAGTATTAATACGGGACAGCTAAACACCATATATTTT
TRBV19	TRBJ1-5	TRBD1	16	.	CASSRGDRGLNQPQHF	TGTGCCAGTAGTAGGGGGGACAGGGGGCTTAATCAGCCCCAGCATTTT